This TCR beta chain was sequenced during a study of T cells in Graves' hyperthyroidism and ophthalmopathy. Across the study: Peripheral blood specimens were obtained at initial diagnosis, prior to any treatment.

Ten or more counts support this clonotype. Its cognate antigen is unknown. Study findings and constraints: The model forecast ophthalmopathy, anticipating it by a median roughly 6.3 months before onset. Blood shared most expanded thyroid clonotypes above 0.001.

Diagnosing involved the use of clinical symptoms, serum thyroxine and TRAb, thyroid ultrasound and orbital computed tomography. CDR1 and CDR2 (germline): MDHEN, SYDVKM. Between the trimmed V and J ends, which lost 6 bases and 3 bases, there was a span of 15 bases. The CDR3 contains 14 residues. Using RNA transcripts as the source, TCR beta CDR3 regions were amplified. TCR CDR3 underwent first-round RT-PCR with the HTBI primer set. One entry per CDR3 protein, called by TCRdb with MiXCR from the multiplex PCR reads. The sample has 330,000 or so distinct CDR3 sequences; about a sixth are singletons. This TCR came from a woman between 40 and 50 years old with Graves' ophthalmopathy. Source material: blood. The V gene is TRBV28, the J gene TRBJ2-7; no definite D call. CDR3 amino acids: CASSSPLGFYEQYF. CDR3 DNA: TGTGCCAGCAGCTCCCCGTTAGGGTTCTACGAGCAGTACTTC. Full variable domain (rest looked up from reference TRBV28 and TRBJ2-7): DVKVTQSSRYLVKRTGEKVFLECVQDMDHENMFWYRQDPGLGLRLIYFSYDVKMKEKGDIPEGYSVSREKKERFSLILESASTNQTSMYLCASSSPLGFYEQYFGPGTRLTVT.